This TCR beta chain is from a study of T cell repertoires in cytomegalovirus infection. Study-level background: The authors relied on CMV epitopes, both recently identified HLA-C-restricted and well-studied HLA-B-restricted. From public TCR beta signatures came an indication of both CMV infection and matching HLA type.

This clonotype was observed many times. Its antigen is currently unknown. Trimming removed 8 bases at V and 5 bases at J, with 13 bases between. CDR1 is ENHRY, CDR2 SYGVKD, per germline. The CDR3 length is 12 residues. One entry per CDR3 protein results from TCRdb running MiXCR on the reads. The sample holds some 350,000 distinct CDR3 sequences, around 29% seen once. General study findings and limits: Summed frequency of public TCR beta families distinguished CMV carriers with the relevant HLA. Dominant in the ex vivo response were TCR beta clonotypes restricted by HLA-C and specific for CMV.

This sequence joins TRBV10-3 and TRBJ2-7, with unresolved D. The clonotype was recovered from a human donor in good health (CMV status not recorded). Some clones in this sample may be carry-over from other donors' samples. The sample here was cultured PBMCs, taken from culture after CMV antigen stimulation. DNA of the CDR3: TGTGCCATCGAGTCACGGCCCAACGAGCAGTACTTC. This gives the protein CAIESRPNEQYF.